This T cell receptor (beta chain) is drawn from a study of blood T cell repertoires in COVID-19. For the study at large: Material from acute and convalescent COVID-19 was sourced from the United States, Italy and Spain. T cells, B-cell-depleted T cells, or PBMCs supplied cDNA or gDNA.

TCRdb's table, derived via immunoSEQ multiplex PCR, lists solely in-frame clones and lacks some. This sample carries about 150,000 clones, 84% of them seen once, and the ten largest clones take about 14%. Germline values: CDR1 LNHNV, CDR2 YYDKDF (reference sequence). There are 17 residues in the CDR3. J gave up 4 bases and V 3 bases, and 11 bases lay outside the gene matches. The V gene is TRBV15, the J gene TRBJ1-2, with TRBD1 matching 10 bases. Sequenced material: peripheral blood. The sequence was collected from a man aged 18 to 30 with active or convalescent COVID-19. The CDR3 protein is CATSRGQGFESSYGYTF. Written as DNA, the CDR3 is TGTGCCACCAGCAGGGGACAGGGGTTTGAGTCCAGCTATGGCTACACCTTC.